This TCR beta chain appears in the sequencing data of a study of blood T cell repertoires in COVID-19. About the study: Samples came from the United States, Italy and Spain, spanning acute and convalescent COVID-19.

In the original workflow: By means of reference gene primer amplification, nucleated cell counts were estimated. Here immunoSEQ multiplex PCR was the method, and the copy in TCRdb shows in-frame clones only, minus some. V and J calls plus clone size are reproduced from that table; the DNA served to infer D and trimming. Of more than 150,000 clones detected, more than 75% appear once; the ten largest clones hold roughly 0.9%. CDR1 and CDR2 (germline): MRHNA, SNTAGT. The CDR3 loop spans 15 amino acids. The junction had 9 bases not matched to a gene; V was cut back by 5 bases and J by 6 bases. The chain couples TRBV6-4 to TRBJ1-2; 10 bases are shared with TRBD1. The receptor's source is a woman aged 18-29 years who had recovered from COVID-19. The sequenced sample consisted of peripheral blood. In nucleotides, the CDR3 is TGTGCCAGCAGTACCGGGACAGGGGCGGTTGATGGCTACACCTTC. As protein: CASSTGTGAVDGYTF.